This is a list of T cell receptor beta chains from one sample in a study of T cell responses to AZD1222 COVID-19 vaccine. Repertoires were generated with immunoSEQ multiplex PCR, while TCRdb's copy carries only in-frame clones and drops some. Of 170,000 or so clones in the sample, about nine tenths were seen once. Sequences were derived from peripheral blood, sampled on day 0 of AZD1222 vaccination. These receptors all come from an adult in good health. Both conserved end residues are part of each CDR3. A D gene is named only where the DNA matches it firmly. The listing skips clone size in some rows; elsewhere it reads once, few, many or a size class.

D gene: .; clone size: .; V gene: TRBV28; J gene: TRBJ1-2; CDR3 DNA: TGTGCCAGCAGCCAACGGGCCCCTAATAACTATGGCTACACCTTC; CDR3 protein: CASSQRAPNNYGYTF
D gene: .; clone size: .; V gene: TRBV9; J gene: TRBJ1-4; CDR3 DNA: TGTGCCAGCAGCGCAGGGACCGCCGAAAAACTGTTTTTT; CDR3 protein: CASSAGTAEKLFF
D gene: .; clone size: .; V gene: TRBV9; J gene: TRBJ1-2; CDR3 DNA: TGTGCCAGCAGCGTAGAGACAGCCTATGGCTACACCTTC; CDR3 protein: CASSVETAYGYTF
D gene: .; clone size: .; V gene: TRBV28; J gene: TRBJ2-7; CDR3 DNA: TGTGCCAGCAGTTCCACGGCAGCCTACGAGCAGTACTTC; CDR3 protein: CASSSTAAYEQYF
D gene: .; clone size: .; V gene: TRBV6-2/TRBV6-3; J gene: TRBJ1-5; CDR3 DNA: TGTGCCAGCAGTTACTCCTATAGCAATCAGCCCCAGCATTTT; CDR3 protein: CASSYSYSNQPQHF
D gene: TRBD1; clone size: .; V gene: TRBV6-2/TRBV6-3; J gene: TRBJ1-1; CDR3 DNA: TGTGCCAGCAGTGCCGACAGGGTGGCTGAAGCTTTCTTT; CDR3 protein: CASSADRVAEAFF
D gene: TRBD1; clone size: .; V gene: TRBV11-2; J gene: TRBJ2-3; CDR3 DNA: TGTGCCAGCACGACAGGGCCAGATACGCAGTATTTT; CDR3 protein: CASTTGPDTQYF
D gene: .; clone size: .; V gene: TRBV12-3/TRBV12-4; J gene: TRBJ1-5; CDR3 DNA: TGTGCCAGCAGTTATGAAAATCAGCCCCAGCATTTT; CDR3 protein: CASSYENQPQHF
D gene: .; clone size: .; V gene: TRBV7-9; J gene: TRBJ1-1; CDR3 DNA: TGTGCCAGCGGGAACACTGAAGCTTTCTTT; CDR3 protein: CASGNTEAFF
D gene: .; clone size: .; V gene: TRBV6-5; J gene: TRBJ2-1; CDR3 DNA: TGTGCCAGCAGCAGGGAAGTGACTTACAATGAGCAGTTCTTC; CDR3 protein: CASSREVTYNEQFF
D gene: TRBD1; clone size: .; V gene: TRBV28; J gene: TRBJ1-2; CDR3 DNA: TGTGCCAGCAGTTCAATAGATTGGGACAGGGTTTCCTATGGCTACACCTTC; CDR3 protein: CASSSIDWDRVSYGYTF
D gene: .; clone size: .; V gene: TRBV3-1/TRBV3-2; J gene: TRBJ1-1; CDR3 DNA: TGTGCCAGCAGCCCCCGGACTGTAGCTGAAGCTTTCTTT; CDR3 protein: CASSPRTVAEAFF
D gene: .; clone size: .; V gene: TRBV2; J gene: TRBJ2-7; CDR3 DNA: TGTGCCAGTGGGACCTCCTACGAGCAGTACTTC; CDR3 protein: CASGTSYEQYF
D gene: .; clone size: .; V gene: TRBV11-2; J gene: TRBJ1-1; CDR3 DNA: TGTGCCAGCAGACTCGTCAGGGGCATGAACACTGAAGCTTTCTTT; CDR3 protein: CASRLVRGMNTEAFF
D gene: .; clone size: .; V gene: TRBV28; J gene: TRBJ2-7; CDR3 DNA: TGTGCCAGCAGCCCCGAGGCGCCGTCGGGCTACGAGCAGTACTTC; CDR3 protein: CASSPEAPSGYEQYF
D gene: .; clone size: .; V gene: TRBV5-1; J gene: TRBJ2-5; CDR3 DNA: TGCGCCAGCAGCTTGATTACTCCGACTTTAGGCCAGTACTTC; CDR3 protein: CASSLITPTLGQYF
D gene: .; clone size: .; V gene: TRBV12-3/TRBV12-4; J gene: TRBJ1-2; CDR3 DNA: TGTGCCAGCAGTTTGGCAGCGGTCGGCTACACCTTC; CDR3 protein: CASSLAAVGYTF
D gene: TRBD2; clone size: .; V gene: TRBV5-1; J gene: TRBJ2-3; CDR3 DNA: TGCGCCAGCAGCCCCGAATTAAAGCGGGGGGGCACAGATACGCAGTATTTT; CDR3 protein: CASSPELKRGGTDTQYF
D gene: TRBD1; clone size: .; V gene: TRBV6-5; J gene: TRBJ1-1; CDR3 DNA: TGTGCCAGCAGTTATTGGACAGGGGCCACTGAAGCTTTCTTT; CDR3 protein: CASSYWTGATEAFF
D gene: TRBD1; clone size: .; V gene: TRBV7-3; J gene: TRBJ2-6; CDR3 DNA: TGTGCCAGCAGCTTAACGGGACAGACGGGGGCCAACGTCCTGACTTTC; CDR3 protein: CASSLTGQTGANVLTF
D gene: .; clone size: few; V gene: TRBV19; J gene: TRBJ1-1; CDR3 DNA: TGTGCCAGCCTCTCCCGAGAGCACACTGAAGCTTTCTTT; CDR3 protein: CASLSREHTEAFF
D gene: .; clone size: .; V gene: TRBV2; J gene: TRBJ2-5; CDR3 DNA: TGTGCCAGCAGTGATCTTGGCGGGGTGGGGGAGACCCAGTACTTC; CDR3 protein: CASSDLGGVGETQYF
D gene: .; clone size: .; V gene: TRBV5-6; J gene: TRBJ1-4; CDR3 DNA: TGTGCCAGCAGTCAACGCGGGGCGCGGGGTGAAAAACTGTTTTTT; CDR3 protein: CASSQRGARGEKLFF
D gene: .; clone size: .; V gene: TRBV27; J gene: TRBJ2-1; CDR3 DNA: TGTGCCAGCAGTTCCCCCTACAAGGGGGTTGAGCAGTTCTTC; CDR3 protein: CASSSPYKGVEQFF
D gene: TRBD1; clone size: .; V gene: TRBV5-1; J gene: TRBJ1-2; CDR3 DNA: TGCGCCAGCAGCTTGGGCGACAGGGTTGTATATGGCTACACCTTC; CDR3 protein: CASSLGDRVVYGYTF
D gene: .; clone size: .; V gene: TRBV5-5; J gene: TRBJ1-1; CDR3 DNA: TGTGCCAGCAGCTTCTTCGGGATCAAGAACACTGAAGCTTTCTTT; CDR3 protein: CASSFFGIKNTEAFF
D gene: .; clone size: .; V gene: TRBV6-1; J gene: TRBJ2-5; CDR3 DNA: TGTGCCAGCAGTGATGGGCAGATCCAAGAGACCCAGTACTTC; CDR3 protein: CASSDGQIQETQYF
D gene: .; clone size: .; V gene: TRBV10-3; J gene: TRBJ2-7; CDR3 DNA: TGTGCCATCAGTGAGAGCGCGGGTCGGTACGAGCAGTACTTC; CDR3 protein: CAISESAGRYEQYF
D gene: .; clone size: .; V gene: TRBV4-3; J gene: TRBJ1-5; CDR3 DNA: TGCGCCAGCAGCCAAGTCGGACAGCAGCCCCAGCATTTT; CDR3 protein: CASSQVGQQPQHF
D gene: .; clone size: few; V gene: TRBV18; J gene: TRBJ2-7; CDR3 DNA: TGTGCCAGCTCACCAGGGGTGGCAGGCCACGAGCAGTACTTC; CDR3 protein: CASSPGVAGHEQYF
D gene: .; clone size: .; V gene: TRBV4-3; J gene: TRBJ2-7; CDR3 DNA: TGCGCCAGCAGCCGGGGGTCCGGGGTTCTCGAGGGCGAGCAGTACTTC; CDR3 protein: CASSRGSGVLEGEQYF
D gene: .; clone size: few; V gene: TRBV7-2; J gene: TRBJ1-6; CDR3 DNA: TGTGCCAGCAGCTTAGCGCAGATGAATTCACCCCTCCACTTT; CDR3 protein: CASSLAQMNSPLHF
D gene: TRBD1; clone size: once; V gene: TRBV30; J gene: TRBJ1-2; CDR3 DNA: TGTGCCTTGGAGGGGGCCCGATACATTGGCTACACCTTC; CDR3 protein: CALEGARYIGYTF
D gene: .; clone size: .; V gene: TRBV30; J gene: TRBJ1-4; CDR3 DNA: TGTGCCTGGAGTGTAACGGGAAATGAAAAACTGTTTTTT; CDR3 protein: CAWSVTGNEKLFF
D gene: TRBD1; clone size: once; V gene: TRBV9; J gene: TRBJ1-6; CDR3 DNA: TGTGCCAGCAGCGCCGGGACAGGGGGCGCCGTAAGTTCACCCCTCCACTTT; CDR3 protein: CASSAGTGGAVSSPLHF
D gene: .; clone size: .; V gene: TRBV28; J gene: TRBJ1-2; CDR3 DNA: TGTGCCACCGCAAGTGGCTATGGCTACACCTTC; CDR3 protein: CATASGYGYTF
D gene: TRBD2; clone size: .; V gene: TRBV6-5; J gene: TRBJ2-2; CDR3 DNA: TGTGCCGCGACTAGCGGGTCCGGGGAGCTGTTTTTT; CDR3 protein: CAATSGSGELFF
D gene: TRBD1; clone size: .; V gene: TRBV6-1; J gene: TRBJ1-1; CDR3 DNA: TGTGCCAGCAGTGATTTTAACAGGGGCCTCTCAAACACTGAAGCTTTCTTT; CDR3 protein: CASSDFNRGLSNTEAFF
D gene: .; clone size: .; V gene: TRBV11-2; J gene: TRBJ2-5; CDR3 DNA: TGTGCCAGCAGCTTAGATCCTAGCCCGAACTACGAGACCCAGTACTTC; CDR3 protein: CASSLDPSPNYETQYF
D gene: .; clone size: .; V gene: TRBV29-1; J gene: TRBJ2-2; CDR3 DNA: TGCAGCGTTCGTTATACCGGGGAGCTGTTTTTT; CDR3 protein: CSVRYTGELFF
D gene: TRBD1; clone size: .; V gene: TRBV6-4; J gene: TRBJ1-1; CDR3 DNA: TGTGCCAGCAGTTCGGACAGGGACACTGAAGCTTTCTTT; CDR3 protein: CASSSDRDTEAFF
D gene: .; clone size: .; V gene: TRBV29-1; J gene: TRBJ1-2; CDR3 DNA: TGCAGCGCTACAAGACAGTCCGGGGGCTACACCTTC; CDR3 protein: CSATRQSGGYTF
D gene: TRBD1; clone size: .; V gene: TRBV27; J gene: TRBJ1-2; CDR3 DNA: TGTGCCAGCAGTTCCTACCGACAGGGGGCGAATGGCTACACCTTC; CDR3 protein: CASSSYRQGANGYTF
D gene: .; clone size: .; V gene: TRBV5-1; J gene: TRBJ2-1; CDR3 DNA: TGCGCCAGCAGCTTGGAACCGGGGCAAAGCTCCTACAATGAGCAGTTCTTC; CDR3 protein: CASSLEPGQSSYNEQFF
D gene: TRBD2; clone size: .; V gene: TRBV2; J gene: TRBJ2-1; CDR3 DNA: TGTGCCAGCAGATTTAGCGGGGGGGCCCCCAATGAGCAGTTCTTC; CDR3 protein: CASRFSGGAPNEQFF
D gene: .; clone size: .; V gene: TRBV12-3/TRBV12-4; J gene: TRBJ1-5; CDR3 DNA: TGTGCCAGCACCCCAGATGGCAATCAGCCCCAGCATTTT; CDR3 protein: CASTPDGNQPQHF
D gene: .; clone size: .; V gene: TRBV28; J gene: TRBJ2-6; CDR3 DNA: TGTGCCAGCAGTACCCCAGGGACCGGGGCCAACGTCCTGACTTTC; CDR3 protein: CASSTPGTGANVLTF
D gene: TRBD1; clone size: .; V gene: TRBV7-3; J gene: TRBJ2-7; CDR3 DNA: TGTGCCAGCAGCTTCCGCCCGGGCAGGGGGTACGAGCAGTACTTC; CDR3 protein: CASSFRPGRGYEQYF
D gene: TRBD1; clone size: .; V gene: TRBV5-1; J gene: TRBJ1-2; CDR3 DNA: TGCGCCAGCAGCGGAGGGACAGGGGGAGTCAATTATGGCTACACCTTC; CDR3 protein: CASSGGTGGVNYGYTF
D gene: .; clone size: once; V gene: TRBV4-1; J gene: TRBJ2-1; CDR3 DNA: TGCGCCAGCAGCCAAGATAGGGGTGAGCAGTTCTTC; CDR3 protein: CASSQDRGEQFF
D gene: .; clone size: .; V gene: TRBV6-6; J gene: TRBJ1-1; CDR3 DNA: TGTGCCAGCAGTTACTACAGAAAACAGGCTCCCGACGCTTTCTTT; CDR3 protein: CASSYYRKQAPDAFF
D gene: TRBD2; clone size: .; V gene: TRBV4-1; J gene: TRBJ2-2; CDR3 DNA: TGCGCCAGCAGCCTCGGACTAGCGTCGAACACCGGGGAGCTGTTTTTT; CDR3 protein: CASSLGLASNTGELFF
D gene: TRBD1; clone size: .; V gene: TRBV15; J gene: TRBJ2-2; CDR3 DNA: TGTGCCACCAGCAGAGTGGGACAGGACACCGGGGAGCTGTTTTTT; CDR3 protein: CATSRVGQDTGELFF
D gene: .; clone size: .; V gene: TRBV7-8; J gene: TRBJ1-1; CDR3 DNA: TGTGCCAGCAGCCCCCGAACAGGGATGAACACTGAAGCTTTCTTT; CDR3 protein: CASSPRTGMNTEAFF
D gene: .; clone size: .; V gene: TRBV28; J gene: TRBJ2-7; CDR3 DNA: TGTGCCAGCAGTTTCTGGACTGGCTACGAGCAGTACTTC; CDR3 protein: CASSFWTGYEQYF
D gene: TRBD2; clone size: .; V gene: TRBV4-3; J gene: TRBJ2-7; CDR3 DNA: TGCGCCAGCAGCCAAGAGAGGACTAGCGGGTACGAGCAGTACTTC; CDR3 protein: CASSQERTSGYEQYF
D gene: TRBD2; clone size: .; V gene: TRBV29-1; J gene: TRBJ2-3; CDR3 DNA: TGCAGCGCCCGGCAGACTAGCGGGAAAGATACGCAGTATTTT; CDR3 protein: CSARQTSGKDTQYF
D gene: TRBD1; clone size: few; V gene: TRBV5-6; J gene: TRBJ2-2; CDR3 DNA: TGTGCCAGCAGCTTGGTGCAGGGGGACACCGGGGAGCTGTTTTTT; CDR3 protein: CASSLVQGDTGELFF
D gene: .; clone size: .; V gene: TRBV6-6; J gene: TRBJ1-1; CDR3 DNA: TGTGCCAGCACTGAGGGGAGTGAAGCTTTCTTT; CDR3 protein: CASTEGSEAFF